This TCR beta chain derives from a study of T cell responses to AZD1222 COVID-19 vaccine. The CDR3 runs 14 residues. CDR1 SGHRS and CDR2 YFSETQ come from the germline V gene. The trim removed 4 bases at V and 6 bases at J, leaving 10 bases unmatched. The assay was immunoSEQ multiplex PCR, and TCRdb's table has in-frame clones only and misses some. Seen here are 60,000 or so clones, 70% to 85% observed once, and the top ten hold 20%. Here the sequenced sample was peripheral blood, taken on day 0 of AZD1222 vaccination. J is TRBJ2-7 and V is TRBV5-1; 7 bases align to TRBD1. This clonotype was obtained from an adult in good health. The CDR3 bases are TGCGCCAGCAGCGTGACAGGGTCTTATCCCGAGCAGTACTTC. It translates to CASSVTGSYPEQYF.